The 5 T cell receptor beta chains listed next were all sequenced from one sample in a study of blood T cell repertoires in COVID-19. The method was immunoSEQ multiplex PCR; TCRdb's version includes in-frame clones alone and lacks a portion of them. Here the sample spans about 390,000 clones, 80% to 90% being singletons. Sequenced: peripheral blood. The receptors here all came from an older woman with COVID-19, enrolled during active disease.

This chain links TRBV19 with TRBJ2-7; a weak D match, TRBD1 (6 bases). Germline V lookup: CDR1 LNHDA, CDR2 SQIVND (reference sequence). The length of the CDR3 is 14 residues. V lost 5 bases and J 4 bases, leaving 15 bases between the germline ends. CDR3 DNA sequence: TGTGCCAGTAGTTCCTCGGGACAACCTTACGAGCAGTACTTC. Translating it yields CASSSSGQPYEQYF.

This chain uses TRBV7-8 with TRBJ2-2; D is possibly TRBD2 (6 bases). Germline V gene lookup returns CDR1 SGHVS and CDR2 FQNEAQ. Trimming cost V 5 bases and J 3 bases, with 19 bases left between them. The CDR3 sequence is 17 residues long. For the CDR3, the DNA is TGTGCCAGCAGCCCGGGGTCAGGGCGGGGAGACACCGGGGAGCTGTTTTTT. Protein: CASSPGSGRGDTGELFF.

The sample holds a few counts of this clone. Here the CDR3 DNA reads TGCGCCAGCAGCAGGGACAGAGGAGGCTACGAGCAGTACTTC. Its protein is CASSRDRGGYEQYF. The gene calls are TRBV5-1 and TRBJ2-7; TRBD1 aligns across 7 bases. The CDR3 is 14 amino acids. V was pared by 4 bases and J by 3 bases, with 7 bases of the junction left unmatched. Per the germline V gene, CDR1 is SGHRS and CDR2 is YFSETQ. The full variable domain, with the rest looked up from reference TRBV5-1 and TRBJ2-7, is KAGVTQTPRYLIKTRGQQVTLSCSPISGHRSVSWYQQTPGQGLQFLFEYFSETQRNKGNFPGRFSGRQFSNSRSEMNVSTLELGDSALYLCASSRDRGGYEQYFGPGTRLTVT.

V is TRBV24-1 and J is TRBJ2-2; no firm D call. The CDR3 loop spans 13 amino acids. Germline CDR1 is KGHDR and CDR2 is SFDVKD. The V end lost 5 bases, the J end lost 3 bases, and 6 bases lay between the germline ends. CDR3 in amino acids: CATSAQYTGELFF. The CDR3 bases are TGTGCCACCAGTGCACAGTACACCGGGGAGCTGTTTTTT.

V is TRBV19 and J is TRBJ1-4; 9 bases map to TRBD1. CDR3 length: 19 residues. The J segment lost 7 bases and the V segment lost 5 bases, leaving 20 bases of the junction unmatched. Germline V gives CDR1 LNHDA, CDR2 SQIVND (reference sequence). The CDR3 DNA reads TGTGCCAGTAGTCCAACCCAACAGGGGGCGATCTACAAACGTGAAAAACTGTTTTTT. Protein sequence: CASSPTQQGAIYKREKLFF.